This T cell receptor beta chain stems from a study of Ad26.COV2.S vaccination and SARS-CoV-2 variants. Study information: The donor participated in the COV1001 trial, in its Ad26.COV2.S arm. Once or twice, 56 days apart, Ad26.COV2.S was delivered intramuscularly. The study, taken as a whole, reports: Overall T cell responses may have been underestimated by the analyses of TCR breadth and depth.

Measured with immunoSEQ multiplex PCR; TCRdb has only the in-frame clones, and not every one. The sample holds about 350,000 clones, roughly nine tenths seen once. Germline V gives CDR1 MGHRA, CDR2 YSYEKL. Trimming shortened V by 3 bases and J by 4 bases, and 7 bases separated the two germline ends. CDR3 length equals 13 residues. Of note for this clone: Its antigen is still unknown.

Documented treatment: 15 to 20 received Ad26.COV2.S at low or high dose, single or two shots; 5 received placebo; per-sample allocation not given. Specimens were obtained on day 63 following the first vaccine or placebo injection. This vaccine is an Ad26 vector that expresses the Wuhan-strain SARS-CoV-2 spike. The clonotype comes from a person between 18 and 60 years old who received the Ad26.COV2.S COVID-19 vaccine or a placebo. This material consisted of peripheral blood, taken in a trial of Ad26.COV2.S vaccine versus placebo. The V gene is TRBV4-1, the J gene TRBJ1-5; D call uncertain. The CDR3 here is CASSHEKNQPQHF. As DNA, the CDR3 is TGCGCCAGCAGCCATGAAAAAAATCAGCCCCAGCATTTT.